This T cell receptor beta chain was found in a study of blood T cell repertoires in COVID-19. In the study overall: Material from acute and convalescent COVID-19 was sourced from the United States, Italy and Spain. T cells, B-cell-depleted T cells, or PBMCs supplied cDNA or gDNA.

Per the original data handling: Estimates of nucleated cell counts were drawn from the amplification of reference gene primers. Clones were sequenced by immunoSEQ multiplex PCR, and TCRdb holds only the in-frame ones, with some missing. That table supplies the V and J calls and clone size; D and trimming were determined from the DNA. The table shows more than 95,000 clones, with 84% occurring only once. V was shortened by 2 bases and J by 3 bases, with 16 bases between the two germline ends. From germline, CDR1 is SGDLS and CDR2 YYNGEE. This CDR3 spans 16 amino acids. The chain carries TRBV9 and TRBJ2-3, with D possibly matching TRBD1 (5 bases). The sequencing sample was made of peripheral blood. This receptor was obtained from a human donor in a cohort sampled during active COVID-19. This CDR3 reads CASSVGQGLGTDTQYF. DNA for the CDR3: TGTGCCAGCAGCGTTGGCCAGGGCCTGGGGACAGATACGCAGTATTTT. Combining the CDR3 with reference TRBV9 and TRBJ2-3 gives the whole variable domain DSGVTQTPKHLITATGQRVTLRCSPRSGDLSVYWYQQSLDQGLQFLIQYYNGEERAKGNILERFSAQQFPDLHSELNLSSLELGDSALYFCASSVGQGLGTDTQYFGPGTRLTVL.